This section outlines one T cell receptor (beta chain) sequence together with its context. Sequenced by immunoSEQ multiplex PCR; TCRdb stores in-frame clones only, minus some. Seen here are about 83,000 clones, approximately 85% observed once, and the top ten hold 8.7%. The sample belongs to a study of T cell responses to AZD1222 COVID-19 vaccine. V was pared by 4 bases and J by 2 bases, with 14 bases between. CDR3 size: 15 residues. The germline gives CDR1 KGHSH, CDR2 LQKENI. The clonotype originates from an adult in good health. The rearrangement joins TRBV18 to TRBJ2-5; perhaps TRBD1 as D (6 bases). The starting material was peripheral blood, obtained on day 0 of AZD1222 vaccination. CDR3 sequence (DNA): TGTGCCAGCTCACTACTGGGGGCGTTTCAAGAGACCCAGTACTTC. It codes for CASSLLGAFQETQYF.